A selection of T cell receptor beta chains follows, all from one sample in a study of T cells in localized non-small cell lung cancer. Repertoires were generated with immunoSEQ multiplex PCR, while TCRdb's copy carries only in-frame clones and drops some. The data hold around 55,000 clones, with roughly 86% observed a single time. The sample consisted of PBMCs, taken before any cancer treatment. These receptors came from a female donor with stage II lung adenocarcinoma. CDR3s include the opening cysteine and the closing phenylalanine or tryptophan. Some rows have no size entry. The others give once, few or many, or a class for an expanded clone.

clone_size	v_call	j_call	cdr3_aa
few	TRBV19	TRBJ2-1	CASSYKSSYNEQFF
-	TRBV9	TRBJ1-4	CASSVAPAGEKLFF
-	TRBV7-9	TRBJ1-1	CASSLVLGRGTEAFF
-	TRBV25-1	TRBJ1-3	CASSENEGAGNTIYF
-	TRBV29-1	TRBJ2-1	CSVIHNEQFF
-	TRBV27	TRBJ1-5	CASSNREGNQPQHF
-	TRBV6-6	TRBJ1-1	CASSRSGQGSSTEAFF
-	TRBV7-8	TRBJ1-1	CASSPSAGFTEAFF
-	TRBV7-9	TRBJ2-2	CASSSSSGAPNTGELFF
-	TRBV5-4	TRBJ1-4	CASSLTGENEKLFF
-	TRBV5-1	TRBJ2-1	CASTTDRYNEQFF
-	TRBV7-2	TRBJ2-7	CASSSLFKGKGEQYF
-	TRBV6-5	TRBJ1-1	CASSYSNRLYTEAFF
-	TRBV5-4	TRBJ1-1	CASSFRGALNTEAFF
once	TRBV6-6	TRBJ2-7	CASSYSQGITYEQYF
-	TRBV7-9	TRBJ1-2	CASSPWGGEDYGYTF
-	TRBV27	TRBJ2-7	CASSLSLAGTYEQYF
-	TRBV2	TRBJ1-2	CASSPPTGGVYGYTF
-	TRBV16	TRBJ1-3	CASSQLGIGQSGVDTIYF
-	TRBV6-5	TRBJ2-7	CASSSGTSGGVWEQYF
-	TRBV7-8	TRBJ2-5	CASSVRSRSGGQETQYF
-	TRBV7-2	TRBJ1-3	CASSQPRGGAGNTIYF
once	TRBV6-5	TRBJ2-3	CASSNTAGPSDTQYF
-	TRBV18	TRBJ1-1	CASSPGRDTEAFF
-	TRBV19	TRBJ2-4	CASSMSFGNIQYF
-	TRBV6-5	TRBJ1-1	CASRGQGAGNTEAFF
-	TRBV5-1	TRBJ2-1	CASSLARGAGHSYNEQFF
-	TRBV6-5	TRBJ1-1	CASSLGGGKGTEAFF
-	TRBV11-2	TRBJ1-4	CASSLTGEYEKLFF
-	TRBV19	TRBJ1-2	CASSSPGRTGDSYGYTF
-	TRBV30	TRBJ1-6	CAWKADSPLHF
-	TRBV28	TRBJ1-2	CAVGDLNYGYTF
-	TRBV10-2	TRBJ2-1	CASSVGQGVYNEQFF
-	TRBV18	TRBJ2-5	CASSPAQETQYF
-	TRBV19	TRBJ1-1	CASSIVRDSPLNTEAFF
-	TRBV6-1	TRBJ2-7	CASSSDSLEQYF
once	TRBV6-5	TRBJ1-1	CASWGGKTEAFF
-	TRBV6-6	TRBJ1-2	CASRQGQGASWRYTF
-	TRBV6-5	TRBJ1-6	CASRRGEDSPLHF
-	TRBV5-4	TRBJ1-2	CASSPDRRRDYGYTF
few	TRBV13	TRBJ1-4	CASSHGVTNEKLFF
-	TRBV7-3	TRBJ1-1	CASSSDLRGRYAFF
few	TRBV29-1	TRBJ1-1	CSVEEGVRNTEAFF
-	TRBV11-2	TRBJ2-7	CASSPNGYEQYF